This T cell receptor (beta chain) was obtained from a study of blood T cell repertoires in COVID-19. V was cut by 3 bases and J by 2 bases, with 7 bases left in between. Germline-derived CDR1 and CDR2 are KGHSH and LQKENI. The CDR3 contains 13 residues. A word on this clone: Distinct nucleotide sequences in the sample also encode this CDR3.

TCRdb's copy holds only in-frame clones and misses some; the assay was immunoSEQ multiplex PCR. The table records 200,000 to 250,000 clones, around 80% of them present only once. This sequence joins TRBV18 and TRBJ1-1, with D uncertain. The sample consisted of peripheral blood. The source of this sequence is a woman at least 80 years old with acute or convalescent COVID-19. The CDR3 DNA sequence: TGTGCCAGCTCACCGAACGGTAACACTGAAGCTTTCTTT. It specifies CASSPNGNTEAFF.